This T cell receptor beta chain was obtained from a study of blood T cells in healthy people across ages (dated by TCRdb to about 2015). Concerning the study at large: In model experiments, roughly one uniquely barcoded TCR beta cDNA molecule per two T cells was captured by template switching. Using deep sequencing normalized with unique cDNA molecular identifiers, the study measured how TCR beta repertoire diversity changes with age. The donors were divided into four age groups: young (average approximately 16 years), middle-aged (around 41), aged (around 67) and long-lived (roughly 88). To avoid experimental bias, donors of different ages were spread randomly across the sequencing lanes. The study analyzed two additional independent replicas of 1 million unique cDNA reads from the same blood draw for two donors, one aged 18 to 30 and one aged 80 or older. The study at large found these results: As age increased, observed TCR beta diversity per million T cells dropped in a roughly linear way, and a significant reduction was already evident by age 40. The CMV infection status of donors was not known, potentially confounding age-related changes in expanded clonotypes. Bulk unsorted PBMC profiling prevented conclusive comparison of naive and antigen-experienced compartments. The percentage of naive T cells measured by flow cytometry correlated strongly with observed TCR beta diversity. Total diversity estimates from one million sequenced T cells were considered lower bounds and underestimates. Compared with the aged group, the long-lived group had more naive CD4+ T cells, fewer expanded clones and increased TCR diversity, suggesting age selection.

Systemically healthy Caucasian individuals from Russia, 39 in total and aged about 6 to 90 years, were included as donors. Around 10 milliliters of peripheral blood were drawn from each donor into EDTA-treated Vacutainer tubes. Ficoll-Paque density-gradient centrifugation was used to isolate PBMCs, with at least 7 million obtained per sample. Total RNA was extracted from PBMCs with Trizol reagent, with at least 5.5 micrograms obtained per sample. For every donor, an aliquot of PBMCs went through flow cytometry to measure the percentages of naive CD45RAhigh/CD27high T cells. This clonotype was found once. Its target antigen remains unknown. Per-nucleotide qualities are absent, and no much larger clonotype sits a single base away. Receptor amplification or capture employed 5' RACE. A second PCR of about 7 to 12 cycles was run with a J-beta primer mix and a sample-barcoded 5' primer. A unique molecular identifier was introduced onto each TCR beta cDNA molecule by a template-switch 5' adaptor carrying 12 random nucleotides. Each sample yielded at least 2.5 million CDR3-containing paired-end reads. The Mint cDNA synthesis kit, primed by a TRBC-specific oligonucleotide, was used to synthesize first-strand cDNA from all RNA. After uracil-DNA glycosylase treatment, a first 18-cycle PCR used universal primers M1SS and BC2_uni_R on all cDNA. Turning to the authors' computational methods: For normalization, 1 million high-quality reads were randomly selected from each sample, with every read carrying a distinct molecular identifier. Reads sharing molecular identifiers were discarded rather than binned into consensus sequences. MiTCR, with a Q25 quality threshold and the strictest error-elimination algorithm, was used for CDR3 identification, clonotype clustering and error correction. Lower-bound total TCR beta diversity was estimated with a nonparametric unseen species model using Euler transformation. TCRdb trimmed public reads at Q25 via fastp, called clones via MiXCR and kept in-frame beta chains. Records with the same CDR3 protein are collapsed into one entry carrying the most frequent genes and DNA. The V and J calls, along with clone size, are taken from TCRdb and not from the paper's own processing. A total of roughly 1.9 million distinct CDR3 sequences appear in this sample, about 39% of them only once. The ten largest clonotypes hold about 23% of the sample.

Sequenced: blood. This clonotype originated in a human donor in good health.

The CDR3 protein: CSARPADRGRETQYF. The nucleotides are TGCAGTGCTAGACCCGCGGACAGGGGGCGGGAGACCCAGTACTTC. This chain is built from TRBV20-1 and TRBJ2-4, with TRBD1 matching 11 junction bases. Judging by the DNA end, TRBJ2-5 fits better; the J call may be wrong. The germline V gene encodes CDR1 DFQATT and CDR2 SNEGSKA (reference sequence). The CDR3 numbers 15 residues from cysteine through phenylalanine. Only CDR3 DNA is held: 45 bases, read in frame from base 1.